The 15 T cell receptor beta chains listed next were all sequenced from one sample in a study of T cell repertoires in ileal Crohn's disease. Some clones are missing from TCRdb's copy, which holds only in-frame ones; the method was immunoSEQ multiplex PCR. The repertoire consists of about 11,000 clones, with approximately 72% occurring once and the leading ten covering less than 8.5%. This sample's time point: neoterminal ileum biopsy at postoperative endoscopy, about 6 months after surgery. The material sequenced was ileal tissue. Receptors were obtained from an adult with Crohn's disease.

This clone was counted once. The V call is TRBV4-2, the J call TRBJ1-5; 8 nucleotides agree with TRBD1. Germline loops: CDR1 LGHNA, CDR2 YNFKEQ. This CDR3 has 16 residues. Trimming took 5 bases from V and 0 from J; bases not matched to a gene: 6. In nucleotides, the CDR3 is TGTGCCAGCAGCGACGGCAGGGGGCATAGCAATCAGCCCCAGCATTTT. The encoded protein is CASSDGRGHSNQPQHF.

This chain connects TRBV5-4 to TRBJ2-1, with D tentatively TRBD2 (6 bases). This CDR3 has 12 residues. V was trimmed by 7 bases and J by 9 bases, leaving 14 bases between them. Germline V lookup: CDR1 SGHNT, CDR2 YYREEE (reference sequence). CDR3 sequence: CASRYISGEQFF. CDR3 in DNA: TGTGCCAGCCGATATATTAGCGGTGAGCAGTTCTTC.

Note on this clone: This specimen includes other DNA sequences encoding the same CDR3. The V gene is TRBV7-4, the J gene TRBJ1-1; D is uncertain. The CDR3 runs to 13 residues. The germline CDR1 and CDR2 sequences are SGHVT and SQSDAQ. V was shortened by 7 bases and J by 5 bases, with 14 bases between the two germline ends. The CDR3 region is CASTSHGETEAFF. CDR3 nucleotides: TGTGCCAGCACCTCACACGGGGAAACTGAAGCTTTCTTT.

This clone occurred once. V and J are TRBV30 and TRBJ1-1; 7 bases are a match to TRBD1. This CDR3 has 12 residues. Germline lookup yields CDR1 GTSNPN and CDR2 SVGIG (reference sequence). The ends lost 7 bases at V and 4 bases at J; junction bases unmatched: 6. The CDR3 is CAFGQEGTEAFF. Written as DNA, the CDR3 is TGTGCCTTTGGACAGGAGGGCACTGAAGCTTTCTTT.

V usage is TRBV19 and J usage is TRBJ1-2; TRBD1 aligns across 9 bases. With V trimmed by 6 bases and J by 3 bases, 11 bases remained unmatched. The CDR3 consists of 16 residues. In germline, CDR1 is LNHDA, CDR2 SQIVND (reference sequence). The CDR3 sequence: CASSYLRTGEDYGYTF. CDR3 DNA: TGTGCCAGTAGCTACCTGAGGACAGGGGAGGACTATGGCTACACCTTC. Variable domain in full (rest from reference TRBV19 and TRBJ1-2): DGGITQSPKYLFRKEGQNVTLSCEQNLNHDAMYWYRQDPGQGLRLIYYSQIVNDFQKGDIAEGYSVSREKKESFPLTVTSAQKNPTAFYLCASSYLRTGEDYGYTFGSGTRLTVV.

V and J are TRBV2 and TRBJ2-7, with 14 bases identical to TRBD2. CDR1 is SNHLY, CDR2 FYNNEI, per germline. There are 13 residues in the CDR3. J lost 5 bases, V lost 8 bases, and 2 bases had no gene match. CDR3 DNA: TGTGCCAGCCTGACTAGCGGGAGGGACGAGCAGTACTTC. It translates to CASLTSGRDEQYF.

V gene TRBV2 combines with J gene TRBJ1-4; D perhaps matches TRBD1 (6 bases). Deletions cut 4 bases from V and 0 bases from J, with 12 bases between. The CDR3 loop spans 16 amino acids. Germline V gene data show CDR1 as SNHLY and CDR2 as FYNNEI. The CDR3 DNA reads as TGTGCCAGCAGTGTCGGGACACCAGCAACTAATGAAAAACTGTTTTTT. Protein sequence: CASSVGTPATNEKLFF.

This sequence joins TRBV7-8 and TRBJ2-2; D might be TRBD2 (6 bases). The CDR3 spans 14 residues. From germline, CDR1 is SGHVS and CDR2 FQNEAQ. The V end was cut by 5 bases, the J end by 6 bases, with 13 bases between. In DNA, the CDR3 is TGTGCCAGCAGCACCAATCTAGCGCCCGGGGAGCTGTTTTTT. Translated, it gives CASSTNLAPGELFF.

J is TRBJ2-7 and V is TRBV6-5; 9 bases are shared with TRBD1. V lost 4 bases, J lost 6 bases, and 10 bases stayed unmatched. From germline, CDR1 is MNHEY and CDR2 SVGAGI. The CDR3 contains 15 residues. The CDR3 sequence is CASSLTGGGMSEQYF. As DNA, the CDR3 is TGTGCCAGCAGTTTAACAGGGGGCGGAATGAGCGAGCAGTACTTC.

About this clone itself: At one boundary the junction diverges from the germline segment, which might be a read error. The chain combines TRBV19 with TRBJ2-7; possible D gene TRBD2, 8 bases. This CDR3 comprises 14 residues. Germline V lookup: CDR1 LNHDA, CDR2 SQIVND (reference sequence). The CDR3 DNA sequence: TGTGTCAGTAGTATAGCGGGACAGATCTACGAGCAGTACTTC. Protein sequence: CVSSIAGQIYEQYF.

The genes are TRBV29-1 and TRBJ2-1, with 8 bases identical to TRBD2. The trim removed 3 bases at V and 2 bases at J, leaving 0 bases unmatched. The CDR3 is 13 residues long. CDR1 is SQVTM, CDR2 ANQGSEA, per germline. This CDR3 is CSVERGAYNEQFF. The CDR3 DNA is TGCAGCGTTGAGCGGGGGGCCTACAATGAGCAGTTCTTC.

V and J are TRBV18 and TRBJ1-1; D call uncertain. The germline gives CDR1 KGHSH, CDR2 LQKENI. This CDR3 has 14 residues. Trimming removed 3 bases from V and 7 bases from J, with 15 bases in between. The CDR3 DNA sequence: TGTGCCAGCTCACCCGAGCGGCTACGCGGTGAAGCTTTCTTT. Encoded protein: CASSPERLRGEAFF.

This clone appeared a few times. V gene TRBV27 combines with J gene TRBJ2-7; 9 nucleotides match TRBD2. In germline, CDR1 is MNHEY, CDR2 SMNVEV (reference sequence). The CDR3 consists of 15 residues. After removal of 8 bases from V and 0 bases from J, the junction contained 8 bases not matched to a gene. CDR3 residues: CASALAGVSSYEQYF. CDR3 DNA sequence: TGTGCCAGCGCCTTAGCGGGAGTTTCCTCCTACGAGCAGTACTTC.

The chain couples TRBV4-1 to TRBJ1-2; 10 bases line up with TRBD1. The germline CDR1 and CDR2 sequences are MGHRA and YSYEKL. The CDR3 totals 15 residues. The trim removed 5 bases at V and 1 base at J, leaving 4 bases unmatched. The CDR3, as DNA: TGCGCCAGCAGCGGAGGGGACAGGGGTAACTATGGCTACACCTTC. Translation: CASSGGDRGNYGYTF.

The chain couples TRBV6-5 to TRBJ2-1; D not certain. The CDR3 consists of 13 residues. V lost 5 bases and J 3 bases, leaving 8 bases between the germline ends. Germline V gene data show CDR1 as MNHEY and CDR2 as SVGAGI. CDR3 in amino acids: CASSASLYNEQFF. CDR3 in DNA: TGTGCCAGCAGTGCGAGCCTCTACAATGAGCAGTTCTTC.